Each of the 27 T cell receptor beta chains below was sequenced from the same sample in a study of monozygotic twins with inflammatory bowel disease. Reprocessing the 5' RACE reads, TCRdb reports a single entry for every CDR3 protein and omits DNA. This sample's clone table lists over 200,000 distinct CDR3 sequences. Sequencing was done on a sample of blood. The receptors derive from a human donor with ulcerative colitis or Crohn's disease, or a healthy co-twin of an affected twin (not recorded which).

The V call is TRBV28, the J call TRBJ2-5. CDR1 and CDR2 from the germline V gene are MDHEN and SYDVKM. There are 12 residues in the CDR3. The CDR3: CASRKREETQYF.

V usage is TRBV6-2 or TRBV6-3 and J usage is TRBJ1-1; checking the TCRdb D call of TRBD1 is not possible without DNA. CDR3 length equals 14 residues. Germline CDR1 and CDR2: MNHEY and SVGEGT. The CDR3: CACSSAKDRTEAFF.

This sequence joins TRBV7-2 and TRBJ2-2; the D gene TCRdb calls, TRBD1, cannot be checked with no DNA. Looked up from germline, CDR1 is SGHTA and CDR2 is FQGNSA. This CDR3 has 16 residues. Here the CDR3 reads CASSSSGTGNTGELFF.

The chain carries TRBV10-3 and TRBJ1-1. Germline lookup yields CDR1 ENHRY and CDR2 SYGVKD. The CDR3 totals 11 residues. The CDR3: CAIRSAVEAFF.

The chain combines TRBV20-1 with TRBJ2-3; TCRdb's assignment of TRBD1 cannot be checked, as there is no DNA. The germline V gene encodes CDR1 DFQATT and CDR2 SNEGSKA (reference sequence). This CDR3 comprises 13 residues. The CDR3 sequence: CSARQTRADTQYF.

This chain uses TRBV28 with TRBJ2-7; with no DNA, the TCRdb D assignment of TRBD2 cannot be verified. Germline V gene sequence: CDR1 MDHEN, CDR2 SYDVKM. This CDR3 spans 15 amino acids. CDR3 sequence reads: CASSPTGLAGRWQYF.

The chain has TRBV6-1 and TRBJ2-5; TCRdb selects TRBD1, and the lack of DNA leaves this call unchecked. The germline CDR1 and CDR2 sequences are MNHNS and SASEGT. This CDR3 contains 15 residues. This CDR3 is CASSGAGGKGETQYF.

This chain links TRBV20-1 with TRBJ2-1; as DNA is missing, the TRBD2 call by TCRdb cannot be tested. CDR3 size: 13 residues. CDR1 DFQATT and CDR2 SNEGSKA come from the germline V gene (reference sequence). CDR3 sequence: CSARRASNNEQFF.

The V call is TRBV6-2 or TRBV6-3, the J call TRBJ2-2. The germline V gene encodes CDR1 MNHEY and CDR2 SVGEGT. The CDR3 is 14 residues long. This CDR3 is CASKTTRNTGELFF.

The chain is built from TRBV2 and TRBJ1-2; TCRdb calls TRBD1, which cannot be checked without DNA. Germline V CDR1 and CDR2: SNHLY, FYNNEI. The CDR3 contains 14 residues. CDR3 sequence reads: CASIRQPPNYGYTF.

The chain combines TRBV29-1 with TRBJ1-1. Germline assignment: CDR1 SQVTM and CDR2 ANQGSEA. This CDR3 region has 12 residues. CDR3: CSVAHMNTEAFF.

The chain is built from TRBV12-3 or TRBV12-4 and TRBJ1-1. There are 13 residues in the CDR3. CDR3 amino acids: CASTLLGGTEAFF.

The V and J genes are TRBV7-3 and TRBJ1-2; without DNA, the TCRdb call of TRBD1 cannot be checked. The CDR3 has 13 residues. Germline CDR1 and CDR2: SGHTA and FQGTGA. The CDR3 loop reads CASSGQGVDGYTF.

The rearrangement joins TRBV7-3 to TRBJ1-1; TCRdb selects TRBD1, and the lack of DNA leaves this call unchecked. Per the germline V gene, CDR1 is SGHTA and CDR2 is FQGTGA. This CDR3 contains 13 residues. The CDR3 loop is CASSLNRVTEAFF.

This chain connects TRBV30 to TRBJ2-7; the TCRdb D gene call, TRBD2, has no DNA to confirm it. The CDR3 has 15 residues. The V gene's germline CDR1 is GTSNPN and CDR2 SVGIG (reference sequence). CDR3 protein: CAWNRAGGPRDEQYF.

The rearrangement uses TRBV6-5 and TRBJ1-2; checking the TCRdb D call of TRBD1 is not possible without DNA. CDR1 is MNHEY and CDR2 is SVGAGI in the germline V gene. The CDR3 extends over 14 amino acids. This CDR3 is CASSLDRNNYGYTF.

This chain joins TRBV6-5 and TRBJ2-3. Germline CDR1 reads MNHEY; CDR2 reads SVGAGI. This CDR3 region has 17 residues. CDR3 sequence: CASSYSVDSPIVNTQYF.

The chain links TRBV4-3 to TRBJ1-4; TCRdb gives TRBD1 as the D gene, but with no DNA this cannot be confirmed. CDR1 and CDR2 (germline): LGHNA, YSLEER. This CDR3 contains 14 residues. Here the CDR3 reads CASSGSRVYEKLFF.

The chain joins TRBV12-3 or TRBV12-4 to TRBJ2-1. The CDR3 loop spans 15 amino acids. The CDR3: CASSFVEPRYNEQFF.

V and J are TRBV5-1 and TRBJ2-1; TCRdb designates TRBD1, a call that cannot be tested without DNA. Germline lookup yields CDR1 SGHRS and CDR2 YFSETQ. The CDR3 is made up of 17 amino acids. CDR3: CASSLADSFMSYNEQFF.

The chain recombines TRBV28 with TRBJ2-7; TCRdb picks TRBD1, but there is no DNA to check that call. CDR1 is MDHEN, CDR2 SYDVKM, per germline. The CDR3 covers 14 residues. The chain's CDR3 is CASSSRGTHYEQYF.

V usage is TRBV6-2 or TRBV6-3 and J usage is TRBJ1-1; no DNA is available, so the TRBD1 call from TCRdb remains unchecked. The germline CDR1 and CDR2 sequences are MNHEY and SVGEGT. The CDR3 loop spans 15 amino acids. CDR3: CASSFLDNLNTEAFF.

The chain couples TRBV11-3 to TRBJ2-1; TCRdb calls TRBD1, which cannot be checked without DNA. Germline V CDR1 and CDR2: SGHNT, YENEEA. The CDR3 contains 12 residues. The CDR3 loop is CASSLGAGEQFF.

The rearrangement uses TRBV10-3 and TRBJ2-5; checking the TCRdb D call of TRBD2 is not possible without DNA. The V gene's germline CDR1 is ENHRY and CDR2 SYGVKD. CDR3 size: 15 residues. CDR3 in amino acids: CAISDRLAGVETQYF.

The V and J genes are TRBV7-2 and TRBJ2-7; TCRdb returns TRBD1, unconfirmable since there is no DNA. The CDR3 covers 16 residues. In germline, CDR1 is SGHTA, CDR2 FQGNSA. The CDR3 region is CASSLTPTGQWDEQYF.

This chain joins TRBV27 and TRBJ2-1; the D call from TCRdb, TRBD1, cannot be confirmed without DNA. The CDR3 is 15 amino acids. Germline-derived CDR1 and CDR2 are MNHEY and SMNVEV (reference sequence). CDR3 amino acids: CASSLTGVVGNEQFF.

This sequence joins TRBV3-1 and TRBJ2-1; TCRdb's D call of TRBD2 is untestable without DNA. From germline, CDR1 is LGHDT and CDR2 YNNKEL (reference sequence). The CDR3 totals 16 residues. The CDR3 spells CASSQTSGGAKDEQFF.